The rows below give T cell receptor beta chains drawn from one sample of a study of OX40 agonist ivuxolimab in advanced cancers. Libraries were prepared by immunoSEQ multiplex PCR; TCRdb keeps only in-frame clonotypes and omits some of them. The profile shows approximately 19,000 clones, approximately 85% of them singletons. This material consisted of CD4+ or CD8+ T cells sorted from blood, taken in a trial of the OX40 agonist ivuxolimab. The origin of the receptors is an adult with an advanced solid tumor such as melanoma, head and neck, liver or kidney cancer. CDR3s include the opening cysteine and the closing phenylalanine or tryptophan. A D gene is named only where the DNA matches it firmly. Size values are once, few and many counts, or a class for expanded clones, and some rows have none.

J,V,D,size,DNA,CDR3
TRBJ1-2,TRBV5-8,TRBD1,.,TGTGCCAGCAGCCGAAGCCGTTTCAAGGACAGGGTCGAGGGCTACACCTTC,CASSRSRFKDRVEGYTF
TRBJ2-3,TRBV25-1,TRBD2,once,TGTGCCAGCAGTGACCTACTAGCGGGGGACACAGATACGCAGTATTTT,CASSDLLAGDTDTQYF
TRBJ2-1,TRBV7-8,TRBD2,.,TGTGCCAGCAGCGGGGGACTAGCTGAGCAGTTCTTC,CASSGGLAEQFF
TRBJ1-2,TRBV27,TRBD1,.,TGTGCCAGCAGTTTATCGACAGGGGCCTACTATGGCTACACCTTC,CASSLSTGAYYGYTF
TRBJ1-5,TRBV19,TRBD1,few,TGTGCCAGTAGTCTCCAGGGGGCGATTCAGCCCCAGCATTTT,CASSLQGAIQPQHF
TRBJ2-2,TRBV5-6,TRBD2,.,TGTGCCAGCAGCCCCCCGGGGCGGGGGGCCACCGGGGAGCTGTTTTTT,CASSPPGRGATGELFF
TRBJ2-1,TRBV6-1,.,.,TGTGCCAGCAGTGAGGGGAGGAGCTACTACAATGAGCAGTTCTTC,CASSEGRSYYNEQFF
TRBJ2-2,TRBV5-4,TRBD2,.,TGTGCCCTCGGGCTAGCGGGAGAGGCGAACACCGGGGAGCTGTTTTTT,CALGLAGEANTGELFF
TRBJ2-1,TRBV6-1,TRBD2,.,TGTGCCAGCAAGAAGACTAGCGGGGGGGCAGATGAGCAGTTCTTC,CASKKTSGGADEQFF
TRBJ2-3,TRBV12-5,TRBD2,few,TGTGCTAGTGGTAACGGACTAGATGTCGCAGATACGCAGTATTTT,CASGNGLDVADTQYF
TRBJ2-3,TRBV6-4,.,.,TGTGCCAGCAGCCTATCGGGATCTACCACAGATACGCAGTATTTT,CASSLSGSTTDTQYF
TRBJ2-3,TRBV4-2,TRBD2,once,TGTGCCAGCAGCCCCGAGGGGCTAGCGGGAGTAGATACGCAGTATTTT,CASSPEGLAGVDTQYF
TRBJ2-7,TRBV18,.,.,TGTGCCAGCTCAGAAGCTAAAACCTACGAGCAGTACTTC,CASSEAKTYEQYF
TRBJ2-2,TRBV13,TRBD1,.,TGTGCCAGCAGATGGACAGGGGCCCACACCGGGGAGCTGTTTTTT,CASRWTGAHTGELFF
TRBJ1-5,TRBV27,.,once,TGTGCCAGCAGTTTATTAGGGATCAATCAGCCCCAGCATTTT,CASSLLGINQPQHF
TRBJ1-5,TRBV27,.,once,TGTGCCAGCAGTCCCAACCCGCTGGGGGGGACTCTAGGAAATCAGCCCCAGCATTTT,CASSPNPLGGTLGNQPQHF
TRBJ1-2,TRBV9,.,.,TGTGCCAGCAGCGTCAGGGAGAAGGGTTACTATGGCTACACCTTC,CASSVREKGYYGYTF
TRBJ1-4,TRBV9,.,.,TGTGCCAGCAGCGTAGCTGAAGGCAGTAATGAAAAACTGTTTTTT,CASSVAEGSNEKLFF